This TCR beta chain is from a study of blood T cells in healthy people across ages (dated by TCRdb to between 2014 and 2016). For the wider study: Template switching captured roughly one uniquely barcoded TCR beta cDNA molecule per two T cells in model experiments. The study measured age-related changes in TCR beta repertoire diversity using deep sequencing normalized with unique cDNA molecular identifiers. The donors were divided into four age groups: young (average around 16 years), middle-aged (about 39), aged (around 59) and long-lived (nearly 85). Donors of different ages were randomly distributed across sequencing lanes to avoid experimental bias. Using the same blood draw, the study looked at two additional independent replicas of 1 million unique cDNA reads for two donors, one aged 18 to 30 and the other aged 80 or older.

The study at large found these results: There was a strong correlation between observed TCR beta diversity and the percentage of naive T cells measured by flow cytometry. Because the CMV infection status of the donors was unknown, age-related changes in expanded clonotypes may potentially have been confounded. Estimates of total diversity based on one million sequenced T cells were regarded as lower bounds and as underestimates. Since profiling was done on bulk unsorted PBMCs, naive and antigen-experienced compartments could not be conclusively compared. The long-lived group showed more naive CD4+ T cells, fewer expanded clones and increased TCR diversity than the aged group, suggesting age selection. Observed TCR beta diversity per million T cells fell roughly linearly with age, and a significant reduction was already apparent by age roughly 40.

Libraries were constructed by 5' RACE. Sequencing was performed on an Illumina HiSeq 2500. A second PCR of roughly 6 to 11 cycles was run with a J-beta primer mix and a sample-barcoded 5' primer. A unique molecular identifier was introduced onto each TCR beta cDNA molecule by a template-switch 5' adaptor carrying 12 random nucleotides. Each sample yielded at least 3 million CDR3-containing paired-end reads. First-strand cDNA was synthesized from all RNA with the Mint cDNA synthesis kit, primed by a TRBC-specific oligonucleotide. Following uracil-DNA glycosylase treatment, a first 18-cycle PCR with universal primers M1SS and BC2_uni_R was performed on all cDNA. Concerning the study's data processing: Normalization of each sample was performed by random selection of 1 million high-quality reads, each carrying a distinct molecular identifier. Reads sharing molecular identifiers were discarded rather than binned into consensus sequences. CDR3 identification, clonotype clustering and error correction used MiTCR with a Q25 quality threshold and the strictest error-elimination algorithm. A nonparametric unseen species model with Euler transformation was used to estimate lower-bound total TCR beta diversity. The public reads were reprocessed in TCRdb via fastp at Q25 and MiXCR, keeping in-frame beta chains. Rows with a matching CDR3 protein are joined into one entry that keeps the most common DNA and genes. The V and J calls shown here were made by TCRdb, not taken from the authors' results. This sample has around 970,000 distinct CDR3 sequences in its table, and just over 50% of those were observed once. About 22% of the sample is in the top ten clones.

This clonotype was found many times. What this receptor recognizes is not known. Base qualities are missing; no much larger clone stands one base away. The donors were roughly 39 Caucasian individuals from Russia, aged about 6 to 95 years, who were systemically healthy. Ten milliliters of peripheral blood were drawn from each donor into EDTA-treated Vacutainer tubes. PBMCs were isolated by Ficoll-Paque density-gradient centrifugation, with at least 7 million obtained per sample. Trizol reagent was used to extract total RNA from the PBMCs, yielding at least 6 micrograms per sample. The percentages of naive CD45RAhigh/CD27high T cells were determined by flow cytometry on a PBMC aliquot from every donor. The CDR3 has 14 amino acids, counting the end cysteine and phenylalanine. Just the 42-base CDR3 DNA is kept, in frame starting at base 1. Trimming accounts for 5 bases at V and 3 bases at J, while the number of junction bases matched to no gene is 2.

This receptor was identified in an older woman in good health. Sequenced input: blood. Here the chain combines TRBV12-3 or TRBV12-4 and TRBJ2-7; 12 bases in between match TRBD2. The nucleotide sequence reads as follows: TGTGCCAGCAGTCCTAGCGGGAGGGACTACGAGCAGTACTTC. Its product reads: CASSPSGRDYEQYF.